The sequence of this T cell receptor (beta chain) was determined in a study of blood T cell repertoires in COVID-19. Overall study context: Sites in the United States, Italy and Spain provided acute and convalescent COVID-19 samples. The analysed material was cDNA or gDNA that came from T cells, B-cell-depleted T cells, or PBMCs.

This CDR3 has 15 amino acids. The germline CDR1 and CDR2 sequences are LGHNT and FRNRAP. J gave up 6 bases and V 8 bases, and 11 bases lay outside the gene matches. Authors' data handling: Reference gene primer amplification gave nucleated cell count estimates. Using immunoSEQ multiplex PCR, the repertoire was profiled, and TCRdb retains in-frame clones only, with some absent. V and J calls and clone size come straight from that table; D and trimming were deduced from the DNA. The sample lists around 200,000 clones, around 83% occurring once. The chain links TRBV12-5 to TRBJ2-1; 9 nucleotides match TRBD2. This TCR derives from a woman aged 80 or over with acute or convalescent COVID-19. Input material: peripheral blood. In DNA form, the CDR3 reads TGTGCTAGTAGATCGGCGGGAGGGCCGTCCAATGAGCAGTTCTTC. It translates to CASRSAGGPSNEQFF.